The 27 T cell receptor beta chains below come from one sample, sequenced in a study of OX40 agonist ivuxolimab in advanced cancers. Method: immunoSEQ multiplex PCR; TCRdb's copy keeps in-frame clones and lacks some. Of 65,000 to 70,000 clones in the sample, about nine tenths were seen once. Sequencing was performed on CD4+ or CD8+ T cells sorted from blood, taken in a trial of the OX40 agonist ivuxolimab. The source of these receptors is an adult with an advanced solid tumor such as melanoma, head and neck, liver or kidney cancer.

The chain has TRBV27 and TRBJ1-4; 8 nucleotides line up with TRBD1. V was clipped by 5 bases and J by 3 bases; unmatched bases: 5. CDR3 size: 15 residues. Germline V gene data show CDR1 as MNHEY and CDR2 as SMNVEV (reference sequence). The CDR3 DNA reads TGTGCCAGCAGTCCCCAGGGGGCGTCTAATGAAAAACTGTTTTTT. This sequence encodes CASSPQGASNEKLFF.

This sequence joins TRBV6-1 and TRBJ1-2, with 7 bases matching TRBD1. V gave up 7 bases and J gave up 6 bases; unmatched junction bases: 5. The CDR3 is 12 amino acids. The germline V gene has CDR1 MNHNS and CDR2 SASEGT. CDR3 sequence reads: CASKRDRHGYTF. The DNA of the CDR3 is TGTGCCAGCAAAAGGGACAGACATGGCTACACCTTC.

The V gene is TRBV6-4, the J gene TRBJ2-3; 12 positions match TRBD2. The CDR3 extends over 16 amino acids. V lost 3 bases and J lost 2; bases outside the gene matches: 3. Germline CDR1 MRHNA, CDR2 SNTAGT. The CDR3 spells CASSETSGGYTDTQYF. As DNA, the CDR3 is TGTGCCAGCAGTGAGACTAGCGGGGGCTACACAGATACGCAGTATTTT.

The chain has TRBV6-6 and TRBJ2-5; either TRBD1 or TRBD2 may supply D (6 bases each). The ends were cut back, 4 bases at V and 5 bases at J, with 14 bases in the middle. Germline CDR1 reads MNHNY; CDR2 reads SVGAGI (reference sequence). The CDR3 has 14 amino acids. The CDR3 DNA sequence: TGTGCCAGCAGTTTTACAGGGACTGAGGAGACCCAGTACTTC. Residues: CASSFTGTEETQYF.

The rearrangement links TRBV30 to TRBJ2-3; TRBD1 matches at 10 bases. Germline trimming cut 1 base from V and 5 bases from J; bases unmatched to any gene: 0. The CDR3 sequence is 13 residues long. CDR1 is GTSNPN and CDR2 is SVGIG in the germline V gene (reference sequence). Here the CDR3 reads CAWSGDRGDTQYF. CDR3 nucleotide sequence: TGTGCCTGGAGTGGGGACAGGGGAGATACGCAGTATTTT.

The V and J genes are TRBV19 and TRBJ1-5, with 7 bases aligning to TRBD1. Germline CDR1 is LNHDA and CDR2 is SQIVND (reference sequence). The CDR3 extends over 15 amino acids. V lost 7 bases to trimming and J lost 0 bases; unmatched junction nucleotides: 6. CDR3 in DNA: TGTGCCAGTACCAGGGGACAGAATAGCAATCAGCCCCAGCATTTT. It translates to CASTRGQNSNQPQHF. The full variable domain, with the rest looked up from reference TRBV19 and TRBJ1-5, is DGGITQSPKYLFRKEGQNVTLSCEQNLNHDAMYWYRQDPGQGLRLIYYSQIVNDFQKGDIAEGYSVSREKKESFPLTVTSAQKNPTAFYLCASTRGQNSNQPQHFGDGTRLSIL.

The chain has TRBV5-1 and TRBJ2-1, with D possibly TRBD2 on 6 matching bases. V was pared by 4 bases and J by 7 bases, with 12 bases between. The CDR3 loop spans 13 amino acids. Germline CDR1 is SGHRS and CDR2 is YFSETQ. Here the CDR3 DNA reads TGCGCCAGCAGCGACCTGGGGGGAAATGAGCAGTTCTTC. It yields the protein CASSDLGGNEQFF.

The chain joins TRBV6-5 to TRBJ1-1; D call uncertain. CDR1 MNHEY and CDR2 SVGAGI come from the germline V gene. The CDR3 extends over 13 amino acids. With 7 bases removed from V and 3 bases from J, the gap between germline ends came to 12 bases. The CDR3 sequence is CASKMGRYTEAFF. CDR3 nucleotides: TGTGCCAGCAAAATGGGTCGGTACACTGAAGCTTTCTTT.

V usage is TRBV6-1 and J usage is TRBJ2-7, with 8 bases that match TRBD1. V was clipped by 6 bases and J by 2 bases; unmatched bases: 6. CDR3 length: 14 amino acids. CDR1 and CDR2 from the germline V gene are MNHNS and SASEGT. The CDR3 DNA is TGTGCCAGCAGCTACAGACAGGGGCCCTACGAGCAGTACTTC. It yields the protein CASSYRQGPYEQYF.

This CDR3 reads CASSKQGARTEAFF. CDR3 sequence (DNA): TGTGCCAGCAGCAAACAGGGGGCGAGAACTGAAGCTTTCTTT. This chain uses TRBV6-5 with TRBJ1-1; TRBD1 matches at 9 bases. The V segment lost 6 bases and the J segment 5 bases; nucleotides outside the gene matches: 7. CDR3 length equals 14 residues. Germline loops: CDR1 MNHEY, CDR2 SVGAGI.

V is TRBV19 and J is TRBJ1-6, with D hard to call. V lost 4 bases, J lost 7 bases, and 14 bases lay in between. Germline V gives CDR1 LNHDA, CDR2 SQIVND (reference sequence). CDR3 size: 15 residues. CDR3 DNA sequence: TGTGCCAGTAGTACCCTGTTGGGCTCCAATTCACCCCTCCACTTT. This sequence encodes CASSTLLGSNSPLHF.

J is TRBJ2-1 and V is TRBV19, with 9 bases fitting TRBD2. The CDR3 has 16 amino acids. Losses at the gene ends were 5 bases for V and 2 bases for J; bases not matched to a gene: 7. Germline-derived CDR1 and CDR2 are LNHDA and SQIVND (reference sequence). DNA for the CDR3: TGTGCCAGTAGTGTGGACGCGGGGGGGACCTACAATGAGCAGTTCTTC. Amino acid sequence: CASSVDAGGTYNEQFF.

The chain employs TRBV27 and TRBJ2-7; a weak D match, TRBD1 (6 bases). Germline CDR1 reads MNHEY; CDR2 reads SMNVEV (reference sequence). V lost 6 bases to trimming and J lost 2 bases, with 14 bases between them. This CDR3 spans 14 amino acids. This CDR3 reads CASSPGQRTYEQYF. CDR3 nucleotides: TGTGCCAGCAGCCCAGGACAGCGTACCTACGAGCAGTACTTC.

The chain joins TRBV27 to TRBJ1-2; D unresolved. The CDR3 extends over 12 amino acids. The germline V and J ends were trimmed by 2 bases and 8 bases, with 9 bases remaining between them. Germline V gene data show CDR1 as MNHEY and CDR2 as SMNVEV (reference sequence). CDR3 sequence reads: CASSLQGGGYTF. The CDR3 bases are TGTGCCAGCAGTTTACAAGGAGGGGGCTACACCTTC.

This chain joins TRBV14 and TRBJ2-1; D is ambiguous. Germline V gene lookup returns CDR1 SGHDN and CDR2 FVKESK. The CDR3 loop spans 17 amino acids. V lost 3 bases to trimming and J lost 4 bases, with 19 bases between them. DNA of the CDR3: TGTGCCAGCAGCCATACGATTAACATCTACTTATACAATGAGCAGTTCTTC. Translated, it gives CASSHTINIYLYNEQFF.

This sequence joins TRBV15 and TRBJ1-2; tentative D call: TRBD1 (5 bases). The V end lost 0 bases, the J end lost 6 bases, and 17 bases lay between the germline ends. The CDR3 has 16 amino acids. The germline gives CDR1 LNHNV, CDR2 YYDKDF (reference sequence). The CDR3 spells CATSRDQRAGVNGYTF. The CDR3 DNA reads as TGTGCCACCAGCAGAGATCAAAGGGCGGGGGTTAATGGCTACACCTTC.

The rearrangement uses TRBV2 and TRBJ1-5, with 10 positions matching TRBD1. The V gene end was trimmed by 10 bases and the J gene end by 5 bases; junction bases not matched to a gene: 26. CDR3 length: 20 amino acids. From germline, CDR1 is SNHLY and CDR2 FYNNEI. The CDR3 is CATQGVPGQGLYGGDQPQHF. CDR3 coding DNA: TGTGCCACCCAAGGCGTTCCGGGACAGGGGCTTTATGGGGGTGATCAGCCCCAGCATTTT.

The chain recombines TRBV30 with TRBJ1-2; D remains unclear. Trimming removed 5 bases at V and 3 bases at J, with 4 bases between. The CDR3 has 10 residues. Germline V lookup: CDR1 GTSNPN, CDR2 SVGIG (reference sequence). The CDR3 DNA follows: TGTGCCTGGGAGGACTATGGCTACACCTTC. It is translated as CAWEDYGYTF. Full variable domain (outside the CDR3, taken from reference TRBV30 and TRBJ1-2): SQTIHQWPATLVQPVGSPLSLECTVEGTSNPNLYWYRQAAGRGLQLLFYSVGIGQISSEVPQNLSASRPQDRQFILSSKKLLLSDSGFYLCAWEDYGYTFGSGTRLTVV.

The sample holds a few counts of this clone. The genes are TRBV9 and TRBJ1-1; the D is unclear. Germline CDR1 is SGDLS and CDR2 is YYNGEE. The CDR3 covers 15 residues. The V and J ends lost 1 base and 1 base respectively, with 11 bases between them. CDR3 DNA sequence: TGTGCCAGCAGCGTATTGGGATCTGGGAACACTGAAGCTTTCTTT. Encoded protein: CASSVLGSGNTEAFF.

The chain links TRBV14 to TRBJ1-1; D ambiguous. The CDR3 spans 21 residues. V lost 1 base to trimming and J lost 2 bases, with 29 bases between them. Germline V gives CDR1 SGHDN, CDR2 FVKESK. CDR3 residues: CASSQVSSPSFRQALNTEAFF. The CDR3 nucleotides are TGTGCCAGCAGCCAAGTGAGTTCACCAAGCTTCCGGCAGGCCCTAAACACTGAAGCTTTCTTT.

CDR3 nucleotide sequence: TGTGCCAGCGGGCCCCGAGTAGGGGAGCAGTACTTC. This codes for CASGPRVGEQYF. The chain carries TRBV6-6 and TRBJ2-7, with D hard to call. V gave up 8 bases and J gave up 7 bases, with 15 bases separating them. The CDR3 runs 12 residues. Germline V CDR1 and CDR2: MNHNY, SVGAGI (reference sequence).

This clone was seen only a few times. CDR3 coding DNA: TGTGCCAGCTCACCGGGGCATGCGGGGAATTCACCCCTCCACTTT. It translates to CASSPGHAGNSPLHF. The rearrangement links TRBV18 to TRBJ1-6, with D tentatively TRBD1 (5 bases). Germline CDR1 reads KGHSH; CDR2 reads LQKENI. CDR3 length: 15 amino acids. V lost 3 bases to trimming and J lost 7 bases, with 13 bases between them.

This chain connects TRBV7-2 to TRBJ1-6, with D perhaps TRBD1 (6 bases). V lost 2 bases and J lost 13, with 15 bases in between. The CDR3 length is 14 residues. Germline loops: CDR1 SGHTA, CDR2 FQGNSA. The CDR3 region has the DNA TGTGCCAGCAGCTTACTGACAGGCCGGGCGCCCCTCCACTTT. It yields the protein CASSLLTGRAPLHF. Full variable domain (missing parts from reference TRBV7-2 and TRBJ1-6): GAGVSQSPSNKVTEKGKDVELRCDPISGHTALYWYRQSLGQGLEFLIYFQGNSAPDKSGLPSDRFSAERTGGSVSTLTIQRTQQEDSAVYLCASSLLTGRAPLHFGNGTRLTVT.

The CDR3 nucleotides are TGCGCCAGCAACTCAGGGGGATCCTACAATGAGCAGTTCTTC. Translation gives CASNSGGSYNEQFF. V gene TRBV5-1 combines with J gene TRBJ2-1; the match to TRBD1 covers 7 bases. The CDR3 has 14 amino acids. The junction had 4 bases not matched to a gene; V was cut back by 6 bases and J by 1 base. Germline V gene data show CDR1 as SGHRS and CDR2 as YFSETQ. Combining the CDR3 with reference TRBV5-1 and TRBJ2-1 gives the whole variable domain KAGVTQTPRYLIKTRGQQVTLSCSPISGHRSVSWYQQTPGQGLQFLFEYFSETQRNKGNFPGRFSGRQFSNSRSEMNVSTLELGDSALYLCASNSGGSYNEQFFGPGTRLTVL.

CDR3 region: CASSLGQNTEAFF. The DNA of the CDR3 is TGTGCCAGCAGCTTAGGCCAGAACACTGAAGCTTTCTTT. The V call is TRBV11-2, the J call TRBJ1-1; no clear D. This CDR3 is 13 amino acids long. Germline CDR1 is SGHAT and CDR2 is FQNNGV. V was clipped by 1 base and J by 1 base, with 4 bases between them.

This rearrangement joins TRBV11-1 to TRBJ1-1, with 8 nucleotides matching TRBD1. This CDR3 region has 13 residues. Losses at the gene ends were 5 bases for V and 5 bases for J; bases not matched to a gene: 4. The germline V gene encodes CDR1 SGHAT and CDR2 FQDESV (reference sequence). The CDR3 DNA reads as TGTGCCAGCAGCCCAGGGGGCTGGACTGAAGCTTTCTTT. It is translated as CASSPGGWTEAFF.

The genes are TRBV18 and TRBJ1-5; the D gene is possibly TRBD1 (6 bases). Germline V CDR1 and CDR2: KGHSH, LQKENI. The CDR3 consists of 13 residues. Trimming stripped 3 bases from V and 7 bases from J, with 10 bases between. CDR3 in DNA: TGTGCCAGCTCACCCTCTCAGGGGCAGCCCCAGCATTTT. The encoded protein is CASSPSQGQPQHF. Using reference TRBV18 and TRBJ1-5 for the parts outside the CDR3, the full variable domain is NAGVMQNPRHLVRRRGQEARLRCSPMKGHSHVYWYRQLPEEGLKFMVYLQKENIIDESGMPKERFSAEFPKEGPSILRIQQVVRGDSAAYFCASSPSQGQPQHFGDGTRLSIL.